This entry is about one TCR beta chain. Its cognate antigen is unknown. The sample originates from a study of cytomegalovirus exposure and HLA in healthy donors. Study-wide points: Because they were indistinguishable, some V segments, including TRBV6-2 and TRBV6-3, were excluded. In vitro assays verified that three CMV-associated chains recognized CMV antigens specifically.

The PCR was carried out with 60 Vbeta primers and 13 Jbeta primers. In the authors' workflow: A later analysis tallied some 84 million unique TCR beta chains, approximately 10 million of them shared. Data came from immunoSEQ multiplex PCR; TCRdb stores just in-frame clones and leaves some out. The V and J calls and clone size were taken over from that table, and D and trimming were inferred from the DNA. The repertoire consists of 150,000 or so clones, with approximately 80% occurring once and the leading ten covering 3% to 5%. Trimming took 4 bases from V and 3 from J; bases not matched to a gene: 4. CDR1 and CDR2 (germline): SGHRS, YFSETQ. CDR3 length: 14 residues.

This chain uses TRBV5-1 with TRBJ1-5; TRBD1 aligns across 7 bases. The sample comprised PBMCs. This receptor was identified in a male donor in good health and CMV-seronegative. This CDR3 reads CASSVGTDNQPQHF. CDR3 nucleotide sequence: TGCGCCAGCAGCGTCGGGACAGACAATCAGCCCCAGCATTTT.